This TCR beta chain was recovered during a study of cytomegalovirus exposure and HLA in healthy donors. Study conclusions and caveats: Reports credit the classifier with highly specific, highly sensitive diagnosis of cytomegalovirus status. Researchers catalogued 164 TCR beta chains as cytomegalovirus-associated.

This table comes from immunoSEQ multiplex PCR, and its TCRdb copy is limited to in-frame clones, with some not included. The sample shows 110,000 or so clones, under 85% of them seen only once. The validation cohort, a group of over a hundred subjects, included the donors and was separate from the roughly 670-subject first cohort. Points on this clone: Its cognate antigen is unknown.

The source material was PBMCs. The TCR was taken from a woman aged 18-29 years in good health and CMV-seronegative.

The CDR3 sequence: CASSVDSGQANSPLHF. The CDR3 DNA follows: TGTGCCAGCAGCGTAGATTCAGGACAGGCTAATTCACCCCTCCACTTT. The chain has TRBV9 and TRBJ1-6, with 7 positions matching TRBD1. V lost 0 bases and J lost 6; bases outside the gene matches: 6. Germline values: CDR1 SGDLS, CDR2 YYNGEE. The CDR3 has 16 residues.